This T cell receptor beta chain was sequenced for a study of identical twins. Findings of the study overall: Sequences that were beta out-of-frame showed weaker excess twin sharing.

CDR1 SNHLY and CDR2 FYNNEI come from the germline V gene. The CDR3 consists of 11 residues. Trimming left V 7 bases short and J 7 bases short, with 8 bases between. Details on this clonotype: The antigen remains unidentified.

TCRdb re-called the 5' RACE reads through MiXCR, storing one row per CDR3 protein. The data hold 500,000 or so distinct CDR3 sequences, with 12% to 15% observed a single time. This same sample was also part of a study on yellow fever vaccine responses in identical twins.

Material: CD4+ T cells sorted from blood. The sequence was collected from a woman between 18 and 29 years old in good health. V usage is TRBV2 and J usage is TRBJ2-4; D not resolved. CDR3 loop: CASNNGNIQYF. CDR3 nucleotides: TGTGCCAGCAACAACGGGAACATTCAGTACTTC.